This entry features one T cell receptor (beta chain) sequence. The data stem from a study of CXCR3-negative and CXCR3-positive naive CD8 T cells. CDR1 and CDR2 (germline): MGHRA, YSYEKL. The CDR3 consists of 15 residues. All TRB cDNA libraries came from 5' RACE performed with UMI labels. From its re-call of the 5' RACE reads, TCRdb lists each CDR3 protein once, without DNA. This table lists 130,000 or so distinct CDR3 sequences. CD45RO-CCR7+CD27+CD95- defined naive CD8+ T cells. The clonotype originates from a human donor in good health. Some clones in this sample may be carry-over from other donors' samples. This chain links TRBV4-1 with TRBJ2-5; TCRdb designates TRBD2, a call that cannot be tested without DNA. Sample: naive CXCR3- CD8+ T cells from blood. The subset here: CD45RO-CCR7+CD27+CD95- naive CD8+ T cells lacking CXCR3 (TNR3-). The CDR3 region is CASSQDLAGQETQYF.